This record looks at one TCR beta chain sequence and its context. V lost 4 bases, J lost 8 bases, and 26 bases lay in between. The CDR3 contains 18 residues. The germline V gene has CDR1 MGHRA and CDR2 YSYEKL. The data were taken from a study of blood T cell repertoires in COVID-19. Overall study: There were acute and convalescent COVID-19 samples, and they came from the United States, Italy and Spain. Sources were T cells, B-cell-depleted T cells, or PBMCs; the material itself was cDNA or gDNA.

In the study's own analysis: For nucleated cells, counts were estimated from reference gene primer amplification. TCRdb keeps only in-frame clones here, not all; method: immunoSEQ multiplex PCR. The DNA gave D and trimming, while V, J and clone size come from that table. The sample holds 430,000 or so clones; about 90% are singletons and the top ten take more than 0.7%. Seattle participants joined during active infection and were tracked over time. This TCR came from a man between 18 and 35 years old with COVID-19, enrolled during active disease. The specimen was peripheral blood. V and J are TRBV4-1 and TRBJ1-4; possible D gene TRBD1, 5 bases. CDR3 region: CASSRKRGSLDLEEKLFF. The DNA for the CDR3 is TGCGCCAGCAGCCGGAAACGGGGGAGCCTAGATTTGGAAGAAAAACTGTTTTTT.